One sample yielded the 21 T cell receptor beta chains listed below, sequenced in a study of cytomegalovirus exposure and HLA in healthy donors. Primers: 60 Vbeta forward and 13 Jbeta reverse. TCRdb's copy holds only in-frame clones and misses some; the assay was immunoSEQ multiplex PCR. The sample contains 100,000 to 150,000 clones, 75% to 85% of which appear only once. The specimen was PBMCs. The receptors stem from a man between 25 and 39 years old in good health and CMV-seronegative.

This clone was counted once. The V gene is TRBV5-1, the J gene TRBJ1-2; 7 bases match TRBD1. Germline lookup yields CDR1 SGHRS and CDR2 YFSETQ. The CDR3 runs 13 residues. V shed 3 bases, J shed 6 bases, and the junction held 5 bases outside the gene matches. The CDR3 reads CASSSGTENGYTF. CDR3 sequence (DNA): TGCGCCAGCAGCTCCGGGACAGAGAATGGCTACACCTTC.

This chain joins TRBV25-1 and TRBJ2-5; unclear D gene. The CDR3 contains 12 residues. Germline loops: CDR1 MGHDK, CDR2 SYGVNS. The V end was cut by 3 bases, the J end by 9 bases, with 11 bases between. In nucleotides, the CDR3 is TGTGCCAGCAGTGATCCCCTTCGGGCCCAGTACTTC. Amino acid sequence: CASSDPLRAQYF.

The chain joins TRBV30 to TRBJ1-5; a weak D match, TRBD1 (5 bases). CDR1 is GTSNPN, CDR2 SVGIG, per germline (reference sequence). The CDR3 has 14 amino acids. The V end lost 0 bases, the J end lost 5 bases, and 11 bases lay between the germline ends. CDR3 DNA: TGTGCCTGGAGTGTTGGGGCAGTTTATCAGCCCCAGCATTTT. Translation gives CAWSVGAVYQPQHF.

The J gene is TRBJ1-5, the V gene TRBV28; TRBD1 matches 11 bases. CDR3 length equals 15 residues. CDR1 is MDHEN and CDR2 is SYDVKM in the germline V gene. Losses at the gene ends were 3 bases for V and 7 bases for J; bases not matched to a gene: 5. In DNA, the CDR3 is TGTGCCAGCAGTTTTGAGGGACAGGGGGTCCAGCCCCAGCATTTT. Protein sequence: CASSFEGQGVQPQHF.

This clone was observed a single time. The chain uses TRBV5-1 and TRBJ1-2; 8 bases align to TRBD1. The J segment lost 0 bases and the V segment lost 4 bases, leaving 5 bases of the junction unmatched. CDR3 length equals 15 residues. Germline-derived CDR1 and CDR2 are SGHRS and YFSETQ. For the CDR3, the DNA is TGCGCCAGCAGCCATCGGACAGGGACTAACTATGGCTACACCTTC. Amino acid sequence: CASSHRTGTNYGYTF. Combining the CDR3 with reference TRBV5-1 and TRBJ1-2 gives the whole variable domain KAGVTQTPRYLIKTRGQQVTLSCSPISGHRSVSWYQQTPGQGLQFLFEYFSETQRNKGNFPGRFSGRQFSNSRSEMNVSTLELGDSALYLCASSHRTGTNYGYTFGSGTRLTVV.

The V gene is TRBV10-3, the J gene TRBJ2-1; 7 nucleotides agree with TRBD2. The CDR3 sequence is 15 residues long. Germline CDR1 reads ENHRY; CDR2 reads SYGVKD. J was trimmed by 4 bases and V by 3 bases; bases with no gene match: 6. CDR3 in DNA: TGTGCCATCAGTGATTCTGGCGGGAGTTACAATGAGCAGTTCTTC. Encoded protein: CAISDSGGSYNEQFF.

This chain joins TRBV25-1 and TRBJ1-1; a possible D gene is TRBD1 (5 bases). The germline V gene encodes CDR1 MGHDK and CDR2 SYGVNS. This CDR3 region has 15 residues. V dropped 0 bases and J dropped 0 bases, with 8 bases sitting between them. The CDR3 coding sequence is TGTGCCAGCAGTGAATATGGGGCTTTGAACACTGAAGCTTTCTTT. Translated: CASSEYGALNTEAFF.

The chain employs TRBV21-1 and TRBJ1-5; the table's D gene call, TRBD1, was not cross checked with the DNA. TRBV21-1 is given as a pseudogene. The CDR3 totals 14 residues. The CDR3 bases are TGTGCCAGCAAAAGAAGCAGGGGGATCCAGCCCCAGCATTTT. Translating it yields CASKRSRGIQPQHF.

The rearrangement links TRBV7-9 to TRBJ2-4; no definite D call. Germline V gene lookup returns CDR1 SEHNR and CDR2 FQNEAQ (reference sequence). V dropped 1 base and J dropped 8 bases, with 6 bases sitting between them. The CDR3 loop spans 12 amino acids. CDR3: CASSLEQDIQYF. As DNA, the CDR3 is TGTGCCAGCAGCTTAGAACAAGACATTCAGTACTTC.

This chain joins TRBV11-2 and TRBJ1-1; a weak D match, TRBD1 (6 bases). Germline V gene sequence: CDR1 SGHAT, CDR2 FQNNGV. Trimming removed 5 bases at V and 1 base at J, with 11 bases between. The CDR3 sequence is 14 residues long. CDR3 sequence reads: CASSLNRANTEAFF. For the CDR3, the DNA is TGTGCCAGCAGCCTAAACAGGGCGAACACTGAAGCTTTCTTT.

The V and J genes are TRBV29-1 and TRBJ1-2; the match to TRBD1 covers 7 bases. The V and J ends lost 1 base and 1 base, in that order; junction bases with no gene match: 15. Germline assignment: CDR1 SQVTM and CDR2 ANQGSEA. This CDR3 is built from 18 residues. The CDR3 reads CSVEGLRDSTQINYGYTF. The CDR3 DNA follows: TGCAGCGTTGAAGGACTTAGGGACAGCACACAAATTAACTATGGCTACACCTTC.

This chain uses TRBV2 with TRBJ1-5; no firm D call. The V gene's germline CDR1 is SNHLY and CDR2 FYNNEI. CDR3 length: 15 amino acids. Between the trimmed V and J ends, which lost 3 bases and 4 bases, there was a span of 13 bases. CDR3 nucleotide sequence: TGTGCCAGCAGTGAGGGCGGGCTCCTAAATCAGCCCCAGCATTTT. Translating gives CASSEGGLLNQPQHF.

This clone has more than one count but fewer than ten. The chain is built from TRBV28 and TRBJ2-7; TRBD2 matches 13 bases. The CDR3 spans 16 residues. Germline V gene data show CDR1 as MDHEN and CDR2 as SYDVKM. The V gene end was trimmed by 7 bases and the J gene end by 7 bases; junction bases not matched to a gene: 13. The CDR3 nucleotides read TGTGCCAGCACCTCCCAAGGACTAGCGGGAGTATATGAGCAGTACTTC. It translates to CASTSQGLAGVYEQYF. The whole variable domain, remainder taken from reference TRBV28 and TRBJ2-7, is DVKVTQSSRYLVKRTGEKVFLECVQDMDHENMFWYRQDPGLGLRLIYFSYDVKMKEKGDIPEGYSVSREKKERFSLILESASTNQTSMYLCASTSQGLAGVYEQYFGPGTRLTVT.

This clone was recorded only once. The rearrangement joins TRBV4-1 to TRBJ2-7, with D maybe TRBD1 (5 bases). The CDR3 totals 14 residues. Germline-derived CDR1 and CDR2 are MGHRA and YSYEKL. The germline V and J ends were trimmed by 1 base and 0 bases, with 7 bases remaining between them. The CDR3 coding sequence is TGCGCCAGCAGCCAAGTGGACAACTCCTACGAGCAGTACTTC. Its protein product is CASSQVDNSYEQYF.

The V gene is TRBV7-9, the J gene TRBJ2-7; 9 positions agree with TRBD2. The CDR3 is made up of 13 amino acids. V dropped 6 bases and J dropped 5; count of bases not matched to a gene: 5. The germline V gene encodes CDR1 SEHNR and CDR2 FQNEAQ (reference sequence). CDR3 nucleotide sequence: TGTGCCAGCAGTAATAGCGGGAGAAACGAGCAGTACTTC. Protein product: CASSNSGRNEQYF.

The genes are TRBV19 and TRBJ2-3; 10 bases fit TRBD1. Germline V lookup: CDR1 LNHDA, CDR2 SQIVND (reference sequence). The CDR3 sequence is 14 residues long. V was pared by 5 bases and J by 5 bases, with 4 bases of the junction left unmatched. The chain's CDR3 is CASSDRGRRDTQYF. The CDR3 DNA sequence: TGTGCCAGTAGTGACAGGGGGCGAAGAGATACGCAGTATTTT.

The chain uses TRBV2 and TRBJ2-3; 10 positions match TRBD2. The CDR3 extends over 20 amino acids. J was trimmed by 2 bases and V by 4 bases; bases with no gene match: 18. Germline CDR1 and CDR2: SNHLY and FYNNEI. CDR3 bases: TGTGCCAGCAGTGCTCTGGGACTAGCGATAAGAGCCGGACTCACAGATACGCAGTATTTT. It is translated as CASSALGLAIRAGLTDTQYF.

The chain's CDR3 is CASSETGGADSNYGYTF. The DNA of the CDR3 is TGTGCCAGCAGCGAAACAGGGGGTGCAGACTCTAACTATGGCTACACCTTC. J is TRBJ1-2 and V is TRBV9; 8 bases are a match to TRBD1. Losses at the gene ends were 3 bases for V and 0 bases for J; bases not matched to a gene: 10. The germline V gene encodes CDR1 SGDLS and CDR2 YYNGEE. The CDR3 totals 17 residues.

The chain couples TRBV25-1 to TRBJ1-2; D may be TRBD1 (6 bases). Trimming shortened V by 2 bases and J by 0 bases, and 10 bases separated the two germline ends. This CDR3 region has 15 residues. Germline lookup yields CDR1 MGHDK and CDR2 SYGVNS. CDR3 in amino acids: CASSEGQLPNYGYTF. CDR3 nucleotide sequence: TGTGCCAGCAGTGAAGGACAGCTTCCTAACTATGGCTACACCTTC.

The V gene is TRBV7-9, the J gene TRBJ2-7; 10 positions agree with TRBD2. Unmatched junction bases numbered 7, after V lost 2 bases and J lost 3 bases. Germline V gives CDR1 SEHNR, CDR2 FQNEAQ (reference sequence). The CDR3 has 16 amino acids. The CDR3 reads CASSLLAGVQDYEQYF. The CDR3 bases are TGTGCCAGCAGCTTACTAGCGGGAGTACAGGACTACGAGCAGTACTTC.

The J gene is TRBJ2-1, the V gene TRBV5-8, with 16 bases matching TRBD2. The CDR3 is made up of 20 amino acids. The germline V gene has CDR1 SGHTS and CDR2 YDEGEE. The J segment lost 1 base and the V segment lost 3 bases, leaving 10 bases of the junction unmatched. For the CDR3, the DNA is TGTGCCAGCAGCTGGGGGACTAGCGGGAGGGTTTACAGTTCCTACAATGAGCAGTTCTTC. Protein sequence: CASSWGTSGRVYSSYNEQFF.